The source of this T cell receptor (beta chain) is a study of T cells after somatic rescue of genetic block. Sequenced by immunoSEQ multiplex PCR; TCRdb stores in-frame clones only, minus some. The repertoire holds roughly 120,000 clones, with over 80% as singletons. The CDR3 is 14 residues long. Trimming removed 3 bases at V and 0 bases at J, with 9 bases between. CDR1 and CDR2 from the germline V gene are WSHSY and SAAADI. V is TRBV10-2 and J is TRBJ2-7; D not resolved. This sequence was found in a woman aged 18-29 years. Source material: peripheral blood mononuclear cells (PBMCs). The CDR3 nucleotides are TGCGCCAGCAGTGAAAAGGCTAGCTCCTACGAGCAGTACTTC. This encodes CASSEKASSYEQYF.